This TCR beta chain was sequenced for a study of T cell responses to AZD1222 COVID-19 vaccine. Findings of the study overall: Baseline testing showed seropositivity in only a handful of AZD1222 recipients.

Libraries were prepared by immunoSEQ multiplex PCR; TCRdb keeps only in-frame clonotypes and omits some of them. Of around 140,000 clones in the sample, roughly nine tenths were seen once. Details on this clone: What it binds is unknown.

Deletions cut 3 bases from V and 4 bases from J, with 16 bases between. Germline CDR1 is SGDLS and CDR2 is YYNGEE. The length of the CDR3 is 15 residues. This sample comprised peripheral blood, obtained 28 days after the second AZD1222 dose. The clonotype was recovered from an adult who received the AZD1222 COVID-19 vaccine. This sequence joins TRBV9 and TRBJ1-2; D is possibly TRBD1 (5 bases). The CDR3 reads CASSARQSLVYGYTF. CDR3 in DNA: TGTGCCAGCAGCGCCAGACAGTCGCTAGTCTATGGCTACACCTTC.